The clone carrying this T cell receptor (beta chain) showed up just a few times. The CDR3 has 15 amino acids. Trimming left V 2 bases short and J 0 bases short, with 9 bases between. The germline V gene has CDR1 LGHDT and CDR2 YNNKEL (reference sequence). The data derive from a study of post-analysis software for immune sequencing data. cDNA libraries for TCR beta contained unique molecular identifiers. Starting from about 1 to 10 million T cells, the study yielded roughly 0.5 million cDNA molecules. TCRdb passed the PCR reads through MiXCR, listing each CDR3 protein once. The table has 150,000 to 200,000 distinct CDR3 sequences, about 34% seen once.

J is TRBJ2-3 and V is TRBV3-1, with unresolved D. The material sequenced was blood, taken after autologous hematopoietic stem cell transplantation. The clonotype comes from a girl aged 5-17 years with multiple sclerosis. DNA of the CDR3: TGTGCCAGCAGCCAATCAACCGTAAGCACAGATACGCAGTATTTT. This translates into CASSQSTVSTDTQYF.